A selection of T cell receptor beta chains follows, all from one sample in a study of PD-1 blockade in classical Hodgkin lymphoma. The assay was immunoSEQ multiplex PCR, and TCRdb's table has in-frame clones only and misses some. The sample holds some 21,000 clones; roughly three quarters are singletons and the top ten take under 25%. The source was peripheral blood mononuclear cells (PBMCs), collected before the fourth cycle of nivolumab. Every receptor here comes from a human donor with classical Hodgkin lymphoma. The CDR3 runs from the conserved cysteine through the conserved F or W. D genes are given only for firm matches.

v_call	d_call	cdr3_length	j_call	cdr3_aa	cdr3_nt
TRBV5-1	.	15	TRBJ1-2	CASSPRTDGPYGYTF	TGCGCCAGCAGCCCACGGACAGACGGACCCTATGGCTACACCTTC
TRBV9	.	14	TRBJ2-1	CASSPGGGDYEQFF	TGTGCCAGCAGCCCGGGGGGCGGGGACTATGAGCAGTTCTTC
TRBV7-2	.	14	TRBJ2-7	CASSFLPSSYEQYF	TGTGCCAGCAGCTTCCTCCCGAGCTCCTACGAGCAGTACTTC
TRBV10-3	TRBD1	14	TRBJ1-4	CAISGTGVGEKLFF	TGTGCCATCAGTGGGACAGGGGTTGGTGAAAAACTGTTTTTT
TRBV9	.	14	TRBJ2-3	CASSAGTPGDTQYF	TGTGCCAGCAGTGCGGGGACCCCCGGGGATACGCAGTATTTT
TRBV11-3	.	15	TRBJ2-7	CASSLEDSGAYEQYF	TGTGCCAGCAGCTTAGAAGATTCCGGCGCCTACGAGCAGTACTTC
TRBV19	.	15	TRBJ1-3	CASRRQANSGNTIYF	TGTGCCAGCCGACGACAGGCCAACTCTGGAAACACCATATATTTT
TRBV5-1	.	15	TRBJ2-5	CASSFGTALGETQYF	TGCGCCAGCAGCTTTGGGACCGCATTGGGGGAGACCCAGTACTTC
TRBV5-8	.	17	TRBJ1-5	CASSPFWTETNNQPQHF	TGTGCCAGCAGCCCCTTCTGGACAGAAACCAACAATCAGCCCCAGCATTTT
TRBV9	.	12	TRBJ2-7	CASSVDDYEQYF	TGTGCCAGCAGCGTAGATGACTACGAGCAGTACTTC
TRBV2	TRBD1	16	TRBJ1-5	CASMMDRASLNQPQHF	TGTGCCAGCATGATGGACAGGGCCAGTTTAAATCAGCCCCAGCATTTT
TRBV18	.	13	TRBJ2-2	CASSRANTGELFF	TGTGCCAGCTCACGGGCGAACACCGGGGAGCTGTTTTTT
TRBV27	.	14	TRBJ2-7	CASSLAGRSYEQYF	TGTGCCAGCAGTTTGGCGGGCCGCTCCTACGAGCAGTACTTC
TRBV7-8	.	13	TRBJ2-1	CASSSRRYNEQFF	TGTGCCAGCAGCTCGCGTCGGTACAATGAGCAGTTCTTC